Following are 10 T cell receptor beta chains from one sample sequenced in a study of metastatic and nonmetastatic thyroid tumors (dated by TCRdb to about 2020). None of the patients had been given any treatment before thyroid surgery. Preparation of the library involved PCR. Sequencing was performed on an Illumina HiSeq 4000. TCRdb cleaned the public reads at Q25 with fastp, built clones with MiXCR and kept in-frame beta chains. Counted in this sample were just over 70,000 clones; less than 20% of them appeared once. 13% of the sample rests with the top ten. The specimen was blood. Source of these receptors: a female donor with papillary thyroid cancer or a benign thyroid nodule (not recorded which). Some clones in this sample may be carry-over from other donors' samples.

This clone was recorded many times. The chain uses TRBV9 and TRBJ2-1, with 9 bases that match TRBD2. With 0 bases clipped from V and 8 bases from J, the junction kept 9 bases outside the gene matches. Germline lookup yields CDR1 SGDLS and CDR2 YYNGEE. This CDR3 comprises 16 residues. This CDR3 reads CASSVDLTSGYYEQFF. The CDR3 coding sequence is TGTGCCAGCAGCGTAGATCTCACTAGCGGGTACTATGAGCAGTTCTTC.

This clone was seen ten or more times. The chain employs TRBV12-3 or TRBV12-4 and TRBJ2-7; D unresolved. The CDR3 extends over 11 amino acids. V was shortened by 3 bases and J by 4 bases, with 4 bases between the two germline ends. The CDR3 reads CASSFGYEQYF. The CDR3 DNA follows: TGTGCCAGCAGTTTTGGGTACGAGCAGTACTTC.

The chain couples TRBV28 to TRBJ1-6; no reliable D call. The V gene lost 6 bases and the J gene lost 0 bases, with 21 bases spanning the gap. The CDR3 contains 19 residues. The germline CDR1 and CDR2 sequences are MDHEN and SYDVKM. The CDR3 region has the DNA TGTGCCAGCAGCCACCGTTTTTGGGGTCTCAGCTCCTATAATTCACCCCTCCACTTT. This encodes CASSHRFWGLSSYNSPLHF.

This sequence joins TRBV7-6 and TRBJ2-3, with D perhaps TRBD1 (6 bases). Germline assignment: CDR1 SGHVS and CDR2 FNYEAQ. Trimming took 3 bases from V and 6 from J, leaving 10 bases between them. The CDR3 consists of 13 residues. The CDR3 protein is CASSFRGRDTQYF. As DNA, the CDR3 is TGTGCCAGCAGCTTCAGGGGCCGCGATACGCAGTATTTT.

This clone was seen at least ten times. V and J are TRBV13 and TRBJ2-2; TRBD2 matches at 14 bases. Losses at the gene ends were 3 bases for V and 1 base for J; bases not matched to a gene: 4. CDR1 and CDR2 from the germline V gene are PRHDT and FYEKMQ (reference sequence). CDR3 length equals 18 residues. The CDR3 reads CASSLRLAGGVNTGELFF. The CDR3 region has the DNA TGTGCCAGCAGCTTGAGACTAGCGGGAGGGGTGAACACCGGGGAGCTGTTTTTT.

Concerning this clone itself: The same CDR3 arises from other DNA sequences in this sample as well. This sequence joins TRBV28 and TRBJ1-6; TRBD1 is a possible D gene (5 bases). The CDR3 is 13 amino acids. Trimming took 5 bases from V and 7 from J, leaving 9 bases between them. Germline values: CDR1 MDHEN, CDR2 SYDVKM. The CDR3 DNA reads as TGTGCCAGCAGTCGTGACAGCAATTCACCCCTCCACTTT. Translating gives CASSRDSNSPLHF.

In this sample, this clone turned up many times. The chain couples TRBV11-2 to TRBJ2-1, with TRBD2 matching over 13 bases. After removal of 4 bases from V and 5 bases from J, the junction contained 8 bases not matched to a gene. This CDR3 contains 17 residues. From germline, CDR1 is SGHAT and CDR2 FQNNGV. The CDR3 DNA reads TGTGCCAGCAGCTCCCCGGGACTAGCGGGGCCCGACAATGAGCAGTTCTTC. This encodes CASSSPGLAGPDNEQFF.

This clone was recorded a few times. The chain has TRBV28 and TRBJ1-6; possible D gene TRBD1, 6 bases. This CDR3 is 14 amino acids long. CDR1 and CDR2 (germline): MDHEN, SYDVKM. Trimming pared 5 bases from V and 8 bases from J, leaving 13 bases between. The chain's CDR3 is CASSTTGRYSPLHF. The CDR3, as DNA: TGTGCCAGCAGTACGACAGGCCGGTATTCACCCCTCCACTTT.

The chain recombines TRBV6-1 with TRBJ1-1; D gene uncertain. V lost 6 bases, J lost 2 bases, and 10 bases lay in between. Per germline, CDR1 MNHNS and CDR2 SASEGT. The CDR3 spans 13 residues. CDR3 in amino acids: CASSRRGNTEAFF. The CDR3 coding sequence is TGTGCCAGCAGCCGCCGGGGAAACACTGAAGCTTTCTTT.

This clone was found a few times. The chain links TRBV27 to TRBJ1-1; D gene ambiguous. Per the germline V gene, CDR1 is MNHEY and CDR2 is SMNVEV (reference sequence). The germline V and J ends were trimmed by 3 bases and 6 bases, with 8 bases remaining between them. This CDR3 contains 12 residues. CDR3: CASSFAPPEAFF. CDR3 DNA: TGTGCCAGCAGTTTTGCTCCCCCTGAAGCTTTCTTT.